This T cell receptor (beta chain) was identified during a study of PD-1 blockade in classical Hodgkin lymphoma. Study findings and constraints: Nivolumab initiated under 1 year post-ASCT led to patient exclusion. Complete responders entered with baseline diversity on par with newly diagnosed patients, the results showed.

This clone has only one observation. The antigen is unknown. Relapses following autologous stem cell transplantation were seen in all patients, with brentuximab vedotin exposure varying. Sequencing used immunoSEQ multiplex PCR; TCRdb keeps in-frame clones, though not all of them. Of about 11,000 clones listed, about 75% are singletons. Looked up from germline, CDR1 is SGHRS and CDR2 is YFSETQ. The V end lost 2 bases, the J end lost 0 bases, and 6 bases lay between the germline ends. The CDR3 is 14 amino acids. The rearrangement uses TRBV5-1 and TRBJ1-3; D is possibly TRBD1 (6 bases). The sequence was obtained from a human donor with classical Hodgkin lymphoma. Specimen: peripheral blood mononuclear cells (PBMCs), collected at baseline. The CDR3 is CASSLQGSGNTIYF. The CDR3 coding sequence is TGCGCCAGCAGCTTACAGGGCTCTGGAAACACCATATATTTT. The variable domain in full, with the rest retrieved from reference TRBV5-1 and TRBJ1-3, is KAGVTQTPRYLIKTRGQQVTLSCSPISGHRSVSWYQQTPGQGLQFLFEYFSETQRNKGNFPGRFSGRQFSNSRSEMNVSTLELGDSALYLCASSLQGSGNTIYFGEGSWLTVV.